This T cell receptor beta chain originates from a study of CD8 T cells in ankylosing spondylitis. One entry per CDR3 protein, called by TCRdb with MiXCR from the 5' RACE reads. Of about 110,000 distinct CDR3 sequences in the sample, around 24% were seen once. J was trimmed by 9 bases and V by 7 bases; bases with no gene match: 8. This CDR3 is built from 14 residues. Germline V CDR1 and CDR2: MDHEN, SYDVKM. The sequence was obtained from a male donor with ankylosing spondylitis. Material for sequencing was synovial fluid, either unsorted or a sorted T cell fraction (not recorded which). The chain employs TRBV28 and TRBJ2-7, with 14 nucleotides matching TRBD2. This CDR3 is CASIPGLAGVGQYF. For the CDR3, the DNA is TGTGCCAGCATCCCGGGACTAGCGGGAGTAGGGCAGTACTTC.